This T cell receptor (beta chain) was retrieved from a study of control samples from healthy donors and cancer patients. CDR3 size: 13 residues. Per germline, CDR1 MDHEN and CDR2 SYDVKM. V gave up 7 bases and J gave up 7 bases; unmatched junction bases: 4. Profiling relied on immunoSEQ multiplex PCR, and the TCRdb table lists in-frame clones only, not all of them. The sample carries about 150,000 clones, around 88% recorded once. The sequencing sample was made of blood. This receptor was identified in a man younger than 35 in good health. The chain uses TRBV28 and TRBJ2-1; TRBD1 matches 10 bases. The CDR3 DNA reads TGTGCCAGCACCCGGACAGGGGGGAATGAGCAGTTCTTC. It encodes CASTRTGGNEQFF.